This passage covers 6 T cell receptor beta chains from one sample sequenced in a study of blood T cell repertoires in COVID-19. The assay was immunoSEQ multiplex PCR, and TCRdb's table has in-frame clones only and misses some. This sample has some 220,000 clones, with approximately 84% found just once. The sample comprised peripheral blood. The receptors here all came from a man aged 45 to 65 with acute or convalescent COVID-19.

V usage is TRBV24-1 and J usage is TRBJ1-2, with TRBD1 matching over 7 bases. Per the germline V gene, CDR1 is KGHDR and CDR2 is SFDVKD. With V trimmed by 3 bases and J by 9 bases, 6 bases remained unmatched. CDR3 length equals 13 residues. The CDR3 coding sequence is TGTGCCACCAGTGATCACAGGGGATCGAGCTACACCTTC. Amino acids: CATSDHRGSSYTF.

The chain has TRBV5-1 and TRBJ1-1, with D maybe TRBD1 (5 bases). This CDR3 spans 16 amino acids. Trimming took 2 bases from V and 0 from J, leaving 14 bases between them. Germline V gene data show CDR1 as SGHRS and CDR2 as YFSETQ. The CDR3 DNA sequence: TGCGCCAGCAGCTTTACCCGTGACAGCGTGAACACTGAAGCTTTCTTT. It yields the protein CASSFTRDSVNTEAFF.

The DNA for the CDR3 is TGTACGCTGGCAGGGTCGAACACCGGGGAGCTGTTTTTT. Amino acid sequence: CTLAGSNTGELFF. The gene calls are TRBV6-5 and TRBJ2-2; D perhaps matches TRBD1 (5 bases). The CDR3 loop spans 13 amino acids. Germline V gene data show CDR1 as MNHEY and CDR2 as SVGAGI.

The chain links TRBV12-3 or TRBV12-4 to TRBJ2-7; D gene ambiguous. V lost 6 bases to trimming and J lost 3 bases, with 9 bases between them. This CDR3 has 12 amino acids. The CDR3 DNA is TGTGCCAGCAGCCCTCTCGGCTACGAGCAGTACTTC. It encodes CASSPLGYEQYF.

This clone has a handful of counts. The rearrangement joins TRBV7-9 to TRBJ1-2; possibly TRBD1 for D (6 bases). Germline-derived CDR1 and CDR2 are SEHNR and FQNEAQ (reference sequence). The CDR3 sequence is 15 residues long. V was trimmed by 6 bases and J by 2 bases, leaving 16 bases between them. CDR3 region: CASRQGQPRNYGYTF. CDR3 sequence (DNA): TGTGCCAGCAGACAAGGACAGCCACGCAACTATGGCTACACCTTC.

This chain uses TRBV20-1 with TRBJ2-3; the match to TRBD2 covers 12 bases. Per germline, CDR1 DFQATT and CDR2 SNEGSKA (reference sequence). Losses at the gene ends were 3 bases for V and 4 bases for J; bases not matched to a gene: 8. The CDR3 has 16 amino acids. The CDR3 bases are TGCAGTGCTAGTCCCCTAGCGGGAGGGGGTGCAGATACGCAGTATTTT. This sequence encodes CSASPLAGGGADTQYF.